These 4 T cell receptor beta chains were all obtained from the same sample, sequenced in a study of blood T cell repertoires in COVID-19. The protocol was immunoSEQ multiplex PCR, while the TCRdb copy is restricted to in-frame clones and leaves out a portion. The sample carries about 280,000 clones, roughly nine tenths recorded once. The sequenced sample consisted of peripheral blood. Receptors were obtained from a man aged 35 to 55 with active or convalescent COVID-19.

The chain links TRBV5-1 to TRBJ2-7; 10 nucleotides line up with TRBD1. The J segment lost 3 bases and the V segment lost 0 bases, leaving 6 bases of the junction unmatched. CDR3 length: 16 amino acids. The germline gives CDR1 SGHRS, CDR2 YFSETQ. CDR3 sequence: CASSLEGGQGNYEQYF. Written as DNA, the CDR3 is TGCGCCAGCAGCTTGGAGGGGGGACAGGGGAACTACGAGCAGTACTTC.

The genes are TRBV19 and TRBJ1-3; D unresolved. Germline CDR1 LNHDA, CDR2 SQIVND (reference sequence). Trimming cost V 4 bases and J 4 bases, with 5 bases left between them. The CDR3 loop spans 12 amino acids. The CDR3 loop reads CASSSRGNTIYF. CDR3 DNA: TGTGCCAGTAGTAGTCGGGGAAACACCATATATTTT.

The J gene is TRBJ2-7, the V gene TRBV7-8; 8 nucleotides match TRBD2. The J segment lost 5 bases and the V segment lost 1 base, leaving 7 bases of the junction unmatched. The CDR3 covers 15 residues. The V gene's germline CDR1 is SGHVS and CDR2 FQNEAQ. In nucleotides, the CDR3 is TGTGCCAGCAGCTTAGAGGGGACTAGAGGCCACGAGCAGTACTTC. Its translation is CASSLEGTRGHEQYF.

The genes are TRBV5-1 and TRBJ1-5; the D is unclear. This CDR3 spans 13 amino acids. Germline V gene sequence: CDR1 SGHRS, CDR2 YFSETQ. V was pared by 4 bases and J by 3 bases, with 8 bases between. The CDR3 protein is CASSAGNNQPQHF. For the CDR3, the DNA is TGCGCCAGCAGCGCAGGAAACAATCAGCCCCAGCATTTT. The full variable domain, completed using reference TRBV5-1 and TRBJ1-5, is KAGVTQTPRYLIKTRGQQVTLSCSPISGHRSVSWYQQTPGQGLQFLFEYFSETQRNKGNFPGRFSGRQFSNSRSEMNVSTLELGDSALYLCASSAGNNQPQHFGDGTRLSIL.